The text below deals with one T cell receptor beta chain. Stated time point: baseline pretreatment blood. Described treatment: 15 Gy SBRT to primary tumor, nephrectomy 4 weeks later. Germline CDR1 SGHRS, CDR2 YFSETQ. The CDR3 is 19 amino acids. V was cut by 4 bases and J by 3 bases, with 28 bases left in between. These data are taken from a study of radiation and T cells in renal cell carcinoma. Sequencing was performed with immunoSEQ multiplex PCR; in TCRdb, only in-frame clones are kept and a portion is missing. Counted here are about 130,000 clones, more than 70% occurring once; the ten biggest clones make up 12%.

The source is a woman in her 50s with renal cell carcinoma. The chain employs TRBV5-1 and TRBJ1-2; tentative D call: TRBD1 (6 bases). Material: blood, obtained from a patient whose treatment included radiotherapy and nephrectomy. CDR3 nucleotides: TGCGCCAGCAGCCCACACGGGGACACTAAGAGGGGACTAGACTATGGCTACACCTTC. Translated: CASSPHGDTKRGLDYGYTF.